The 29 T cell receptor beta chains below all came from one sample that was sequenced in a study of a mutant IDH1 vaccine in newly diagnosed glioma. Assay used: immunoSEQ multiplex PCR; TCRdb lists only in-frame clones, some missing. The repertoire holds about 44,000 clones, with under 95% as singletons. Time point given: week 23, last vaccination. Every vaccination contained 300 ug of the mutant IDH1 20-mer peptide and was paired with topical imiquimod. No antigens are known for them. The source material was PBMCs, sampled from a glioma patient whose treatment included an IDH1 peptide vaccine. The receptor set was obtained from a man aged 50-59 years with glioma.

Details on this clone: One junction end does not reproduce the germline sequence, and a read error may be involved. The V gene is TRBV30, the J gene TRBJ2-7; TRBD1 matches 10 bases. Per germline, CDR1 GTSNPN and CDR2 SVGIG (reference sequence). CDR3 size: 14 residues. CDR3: CAWGVGQGAYEQYF. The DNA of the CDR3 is TGTGCCTGGGGTGTTGGACAGGGGGCCTACGAGCAGTACTTC.

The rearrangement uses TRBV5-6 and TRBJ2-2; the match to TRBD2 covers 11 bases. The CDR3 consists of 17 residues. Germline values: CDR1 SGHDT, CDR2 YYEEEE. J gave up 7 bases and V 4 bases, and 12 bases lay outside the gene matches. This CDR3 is CASSRGPSGGKVGELFF. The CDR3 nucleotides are TGTGCCAGCAGCCGCGGACCTAGCGGGGGGAAGGTCGGGGAGCTGTTTTTT.

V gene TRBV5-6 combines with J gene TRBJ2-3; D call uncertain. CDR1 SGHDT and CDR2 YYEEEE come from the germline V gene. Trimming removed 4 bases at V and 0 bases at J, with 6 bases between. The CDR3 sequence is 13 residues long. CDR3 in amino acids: CASSLTSTDTQYF. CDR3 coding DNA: TGTGCCAGCAGCCTCACTAGCACAGATACGCAGTATTTT.

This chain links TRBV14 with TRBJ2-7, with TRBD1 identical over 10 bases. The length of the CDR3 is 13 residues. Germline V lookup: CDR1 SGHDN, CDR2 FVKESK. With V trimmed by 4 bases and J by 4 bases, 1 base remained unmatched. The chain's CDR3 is CASSRDRGYEQYF. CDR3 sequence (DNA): TGTGCCAGCAGCCGGGACAGGGGATACGAGCAGTACTTC. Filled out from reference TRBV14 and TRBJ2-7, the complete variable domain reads EAGVTQFPSHSVIEKGQTVTLRCDPISGHDNLYWYRRVMGKEIKFLLHFVKESKQDESGMPNNRFLAERTGGTYSTLKVQPAELEDSGVYFCASSRDRGYEQYFGPGTRLTVT.

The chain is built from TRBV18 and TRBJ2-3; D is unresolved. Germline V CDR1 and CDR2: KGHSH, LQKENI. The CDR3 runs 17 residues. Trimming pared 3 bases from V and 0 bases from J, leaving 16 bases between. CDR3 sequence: CASSPSYGRPSTDTQYF. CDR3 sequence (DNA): TGTGCCAGCTCACCCTCGTACGGGCGTCCAAGCACAGATACGCAGTATTTT.

The CDR3 coding sequence is TGTGCCAGCAGAGCGGGAGGAACCGGGGAGCTGTTTTTT. It specifies CASRAGGTGELFF. The chain combines TRBV9 with TRBJ2-2; 9 nucleotides line up with TRBD2. The CDR3 totals 13 residues. Trimming cost V 5 bases and J 5 bases; bases outside gene matches: 1. The germline gives CDR1 SGDLS, CDR2 YYNGEE.

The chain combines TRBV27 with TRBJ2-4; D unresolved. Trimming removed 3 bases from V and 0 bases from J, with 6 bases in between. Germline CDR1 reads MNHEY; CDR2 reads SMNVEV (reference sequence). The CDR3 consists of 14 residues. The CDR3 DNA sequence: TGTGCCAGCAGTTTGTACGGAGCCAAAAACATTCAGTACTTC. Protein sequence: CASSLYGAKNIQYF.

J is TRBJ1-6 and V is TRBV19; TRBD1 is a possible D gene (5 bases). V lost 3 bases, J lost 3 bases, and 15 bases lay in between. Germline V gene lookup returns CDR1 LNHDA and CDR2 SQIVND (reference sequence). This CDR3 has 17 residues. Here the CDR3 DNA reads TGTGCCAGTAGTATCTACCCAGACAGTCTCTATAATTCACCCCTCCACTTT. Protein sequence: CASSIYPDSLYNSPLHF.

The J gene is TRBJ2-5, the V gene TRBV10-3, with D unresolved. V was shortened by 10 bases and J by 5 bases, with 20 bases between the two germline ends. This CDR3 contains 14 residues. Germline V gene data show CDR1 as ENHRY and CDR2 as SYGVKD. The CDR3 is CATLPESAWETQYF. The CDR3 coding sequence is TGTGCCACCCTACCCGAGTCAGCGTGGGAGACCCAGTACTTC.

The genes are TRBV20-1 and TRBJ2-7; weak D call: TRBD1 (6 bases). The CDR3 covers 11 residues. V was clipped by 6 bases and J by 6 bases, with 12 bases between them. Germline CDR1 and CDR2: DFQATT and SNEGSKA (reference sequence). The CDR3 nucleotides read TGCAGTGCCAGGGACATTCCCGAGCAGTACTTC. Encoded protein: CSARDIPEQYF.

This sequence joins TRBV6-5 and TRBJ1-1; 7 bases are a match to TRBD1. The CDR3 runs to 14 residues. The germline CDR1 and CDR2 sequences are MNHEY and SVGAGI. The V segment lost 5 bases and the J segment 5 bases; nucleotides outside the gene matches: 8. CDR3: CASSPGGRGTEAFF. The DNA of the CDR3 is TGTGCCAGCAGTCCAGGGGGGCGTGGGACTGAAGCTTTCTTT.

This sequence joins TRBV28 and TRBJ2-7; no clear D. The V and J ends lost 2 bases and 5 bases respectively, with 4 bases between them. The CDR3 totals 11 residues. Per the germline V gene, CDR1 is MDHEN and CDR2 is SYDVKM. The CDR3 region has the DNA TGTGCCAGCAGTTTAGTCCACGAGCAGTACTTC. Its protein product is CASSLVHEQYF.

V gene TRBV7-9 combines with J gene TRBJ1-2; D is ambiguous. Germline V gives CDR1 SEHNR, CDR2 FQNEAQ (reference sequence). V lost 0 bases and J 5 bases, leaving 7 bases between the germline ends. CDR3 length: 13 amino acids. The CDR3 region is CASSLARGYGYTF. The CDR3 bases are TGTGCCAGCAGCTTAGCGCGTGGGTATGGCTACACCTTC.

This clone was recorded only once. Here the CDR3 DNA reads TGCGCCAGCAGCTTGGTGGGGGAGCAGACCTACAATGAGCAGTTCTTC. This encodes CASSLVGEQTYNEQFF. The V call is TRBV5-1, the J call TRBJ2-1; perhaps D is TRBD1 or TRBD2 (5 bases each). The CDR3 spans 16 residues. Between the trimmed V and J ends, which lost 0 bases and 2 bases, there was a span of 12 bases. CDR1 and CDR2 (germline): SGHRS, YFSETQ.

The CDR3 DNA reads as TGTGCCAGCAGCGGGCGGGGACCGAACACTGAAGCTTTCTTT. Residues: CASSGRGPNTEAFF. The rearrangement links TRBV9 to TRBJ1-1; TRBD1 is a possible D gene (5 bases). V was cut by 3 bases and J by 1 base, with 10 bases left in between. This CDR3 is 14 amino acids long. Per germline, CDR1 SGDLS and CDR2 YYNGEE.

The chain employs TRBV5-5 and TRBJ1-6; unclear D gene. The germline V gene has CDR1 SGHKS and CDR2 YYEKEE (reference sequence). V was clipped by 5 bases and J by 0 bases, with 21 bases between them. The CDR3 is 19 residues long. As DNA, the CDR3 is TGTGCCAGCAGTCCGGACCGGACCAGAGGGCGCTCCTATAATTCACCCCTCCACTTT. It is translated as CASSPDRTRGRSYNSPLHF. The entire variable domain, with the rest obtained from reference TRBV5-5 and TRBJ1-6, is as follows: DAGVTQSPTHLIKTRGQQVTLRCSPISGHKSVSWYQQVLGQGPQFIFQYYEKEERGRGNFPDRFSARQFPNYSSELNVNALLLGDSALYLCASSPDRTRGRSYNSPLHFGNGTRLTVT.

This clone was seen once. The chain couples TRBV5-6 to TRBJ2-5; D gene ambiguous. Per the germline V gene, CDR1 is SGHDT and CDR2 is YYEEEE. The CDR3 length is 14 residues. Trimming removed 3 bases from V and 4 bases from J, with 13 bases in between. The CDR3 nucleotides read TGTGCCAGCAGCTATCGGCGGTTTAGAGAGACCCAGTACTTC. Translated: CASSYRRFRETQYF.

The DNA of the CDR3 is TGCAGCGTTGAAGAGGACGGGAGCTCCTACGAGCAGTACTTC. As protein: CSVEEDGSSYEQYF. J is TRBJ2-7 and V is TRBV29-1; a weak D match, TRBD2 (6 bases). The germline CDR1 and CDR2 sequences are SQVTM and ANQGSEA. The V end lost 0 bases, the J end lost 0 bases, and 9 bases lay between the germline ends. This CDR3 spans 14 amino acids.

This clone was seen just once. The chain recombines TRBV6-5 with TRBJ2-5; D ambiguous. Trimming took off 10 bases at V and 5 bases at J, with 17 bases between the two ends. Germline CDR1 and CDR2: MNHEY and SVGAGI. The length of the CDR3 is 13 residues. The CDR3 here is CAILRRLQETQYF. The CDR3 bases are TGTGCCATCTTAAGGAGACTTCAGGAGACCCAGTACTTC.

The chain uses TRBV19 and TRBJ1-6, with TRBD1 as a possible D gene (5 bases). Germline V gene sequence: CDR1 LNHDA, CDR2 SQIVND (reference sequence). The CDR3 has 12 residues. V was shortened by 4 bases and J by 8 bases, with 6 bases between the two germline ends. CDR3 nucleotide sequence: TGTGCCAGTAGTAGGGGGGATTCACCCCTCCACTTT. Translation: CASSRGDSPLHF.

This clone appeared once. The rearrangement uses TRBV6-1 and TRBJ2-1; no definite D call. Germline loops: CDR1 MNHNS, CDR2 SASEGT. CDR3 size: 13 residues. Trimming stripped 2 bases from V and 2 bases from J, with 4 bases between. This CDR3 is CASSEQTYNEQFF. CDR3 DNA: TGTGCCAGCAGTGAACAAACCTACAATGAGCAGTTCTTC.

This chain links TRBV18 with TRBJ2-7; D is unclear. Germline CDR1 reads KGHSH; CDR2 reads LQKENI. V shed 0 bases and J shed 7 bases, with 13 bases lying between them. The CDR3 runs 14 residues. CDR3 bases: TGTGCCAGCTCACCACCCAACCTCAGCTGGGAGCAGTACTTC. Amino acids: CASSPPNLSWEQYF.

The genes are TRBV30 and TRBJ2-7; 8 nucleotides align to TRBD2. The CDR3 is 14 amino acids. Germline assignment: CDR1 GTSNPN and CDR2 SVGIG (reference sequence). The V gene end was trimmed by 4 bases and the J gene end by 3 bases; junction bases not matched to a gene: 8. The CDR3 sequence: CAWNGGAGGYEQYF. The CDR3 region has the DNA TGTGCCTGGAATGGGGGGGCGGGAGGCTACGAGCAGTACTTC.

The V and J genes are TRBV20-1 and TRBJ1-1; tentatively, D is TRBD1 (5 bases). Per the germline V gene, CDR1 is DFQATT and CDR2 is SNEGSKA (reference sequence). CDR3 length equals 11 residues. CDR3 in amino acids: CGDSGGTEAFF. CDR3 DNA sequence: TGCGGTGACTCCGGGGGCACTGAAGCTTTCTTT.

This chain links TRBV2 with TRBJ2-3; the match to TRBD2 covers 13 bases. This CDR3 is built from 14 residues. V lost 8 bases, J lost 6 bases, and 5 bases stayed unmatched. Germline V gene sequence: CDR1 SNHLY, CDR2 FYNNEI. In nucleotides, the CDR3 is TGTGCCAGCTCCACTAGCGGGGGGGTGGATACGCAGTATTTT. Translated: CASSTSGGVDTQYF. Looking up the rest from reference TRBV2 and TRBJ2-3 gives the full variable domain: EPEVTQTPSHQVTQMGQEVILRCVPISNHLYFYWYRQILGQKVEFLVSFYNNEISEKSEIFDDQFSVERPDGSNFTLKIRSTKLEDSAMYFCASSTSGGVDTQYFGPGTRLTVL.

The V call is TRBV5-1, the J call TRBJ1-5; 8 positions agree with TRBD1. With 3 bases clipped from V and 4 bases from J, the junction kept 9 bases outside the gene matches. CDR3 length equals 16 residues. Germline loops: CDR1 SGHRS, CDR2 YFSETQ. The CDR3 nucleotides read TGCGCCAGCAGCTCGGGACAGGTCGGGGAGAATCAGCCCCAGCATTTT. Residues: CASSSGQVGENQPQHF.

CDR3 sequence reads: CASSRTGSYEQYF. DNA of the CDR3: TGTGCCAGCAGCCGTACCGGGTCCTACGAGCAGTACTTC. This chain joins TRBV14 and TRBJ2-7, with D uncertain. The CDR3 consists of 13 residues. Trimming took off 4 bases at V and 1 base at J, with 8 bases between the two ends. Germline CDR1 SGHDN, CDR2 FVKESK. Drawing the rest from reference TRBV14 and TRBJ2-7, the complete variable domain is EAGVTQFPSHSVIEKGQTVTLRCDPISGHDNLYWYRRVMGKEIKFLLHFVKESKQDESGMPNNRFLAERTGGTYSTLKVQPAELEDSGVYFCASSRTGSYEQYFGPGTRLTVT.

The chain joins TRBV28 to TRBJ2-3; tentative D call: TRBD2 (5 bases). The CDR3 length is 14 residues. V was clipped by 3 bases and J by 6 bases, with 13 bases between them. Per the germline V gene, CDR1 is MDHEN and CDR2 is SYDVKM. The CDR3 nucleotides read TGTGCCAGCAGTTTGATTACTAGTGCCGATACGCAGTATTTT. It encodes CASSLITSADTQYF.

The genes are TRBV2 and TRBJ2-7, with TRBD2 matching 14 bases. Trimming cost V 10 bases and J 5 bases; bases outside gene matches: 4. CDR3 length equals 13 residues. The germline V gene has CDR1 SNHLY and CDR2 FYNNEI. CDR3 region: CATPGLAGDEQYF. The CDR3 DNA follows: TGTGCCACCCCGGGACTAGCGGGAGACGAGCAGTACTTC.